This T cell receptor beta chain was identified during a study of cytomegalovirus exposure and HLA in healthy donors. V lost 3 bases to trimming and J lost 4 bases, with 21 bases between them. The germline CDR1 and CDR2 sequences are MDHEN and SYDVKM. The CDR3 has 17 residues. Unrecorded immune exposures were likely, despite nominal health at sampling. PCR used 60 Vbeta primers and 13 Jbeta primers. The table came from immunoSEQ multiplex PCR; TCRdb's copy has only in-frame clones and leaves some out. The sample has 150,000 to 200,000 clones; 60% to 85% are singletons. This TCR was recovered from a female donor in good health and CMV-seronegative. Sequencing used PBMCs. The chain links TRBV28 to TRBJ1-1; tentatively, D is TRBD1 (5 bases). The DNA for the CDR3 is TGTGCCAGCAGTTTCGGTTTTCTAAACAGGCCGACCACTGAAGCTTTCTTT. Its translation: CASSFGFLNRPTTEAFF. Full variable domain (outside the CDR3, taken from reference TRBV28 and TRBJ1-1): DVKVTQSSRYLVKRTGEKVFLECVQDMDHENMFWYRQDPGLGLRLIYFSYDVKMKEKGDIPEGYSVSREKKERFSLILESASTNQTSMYLCASSFGFLNRPTTEAFFGQGTRLTVV.